These T cell receptor beta chains were read from a single sample in a study of CD8+ T cells in alopecia areata. Sequenced by immunoSEQ multiplex PCR; TCRdb stores in-frame clones only, minus some. The profile shows about 69,000 clones, roughly 61% of them singletons. The sequencing used CD8+ T cells sorted from blood, collected at week 0. Receptor source: a human donor with alopecia areata. The conserved cysteine and the conserved F or W are not part of the CDR3 here.

TRBV4-1 | ASSSSVGSYNEQF
TRBV5-1 | ASSRTGDSNQPQH
TRBV18 | ASSAHGSRRRGTEAF
TRBV6-5 | ASSYSTGGTGELF
TRBV18 | ASSWTSLNTQY
TRBV7-9 | ASSPWQWNTGELF
TRBV2 | ASSGVYEQY
TRBV7-8 | ASSPGQGAYYGYT
TRBV2 | ASSVGGLDYEQY
TRBV28 | ASSYRTGFEAF
TRBV27 | ASSLGAARTDTQY
TRBV5-4 | ASSVVPGAKNIQY
TRBV29-1 | SVEDPGETQY
TRBV28 | ASSTAVWDGANVLT
TRBV7-9 | ASSPWQGDTEAF
TRBV20-1 | SARKSYEQY
TRBV2 | ASSDPLAGVWGHEQF
TRBV4-1 | ASSQGLAQETQY
TRBV29-1 | SGATDSYNEQF
TRBV7-9 | ASSFTTGYGYT
TRBV5-6 | ASSRLSGDETQY
TRBV13 | ASSLRGLASSSYNEQF
TRBV27 | ASSLSGAGGQF